A single sample is the source of the 13 T cell receptor beta chains below, sequenced in a study of cytomegalovirus exposure and HLA in healthy donors. The PCR had 60 Vbeta and 13 Jbeta primers. The assay was immunoSEQ multiplex PCR, and TCRdb's table has in-frame clones only and misses some. The repertoire consists of about 160,000 clones, with roughly four fifths occurring once and the leading ten covering approximately 11%. Sample: PBMCs. These receptors all stem from a man aged 45-65 years in good health and CMV-seropositive.

This clone appeared a single time. The V and J genes are TRBV7-2 and TRBJ2-3; 9 nucleotides match TRBD2. Germline trimming cut 4 bases from V and 5 bases from J; bases unmatched to any gene: 10. Per the germline V gene, CDR1 is SGHTA and CDR2 is FQGNSA. The CDR3 runs to 16 residues. CDR3 DNA sequence: TGTGCCAGCAGCTCGGCCCTAGCGGGGTTCGTAGATACGCAGTATTTT. Translation: CASSSALAGFVDTQYF.

The chain employs TRBV19 and TRBJ2-4, with TRBD1 matching over 7 bases. Trimming took 3 bases from V and 1 from J; bases not matched to a gene: 9. CDR1 is LNHDA, CDR2 SQIVND, per germline (reference sequence). There are 17 residues in the CDR3. CDR3 sequence (DNA): TGTGCCAGTAGTATCCTTAGGGGGCGAGATGCCAAAAACATTCAGTACTTC. Amino acid sequence: CASSILRGRDAKNIQYF.

V and J are TRBV30 and TRBJ1-1; D is uncertain. Trimming stripped 3 bases from V and 5 bases from J, with 7 bases between. CDR1 is GTSNPN, CDR2 SVGIG, per germline (reference sequence). CDR3 size: 11 residues. The CDR3 sequence is CAWRELTEAFF. In DNA form, the CDR3 reads TGTGCCTGGAGAGAGCTTACTGAAGCTTTCTTT.

The sample holds one count of this clone. V and J are TRBV29-1 and TRBJ1-3, with D possibly being TRBD1 (6 bases). Germline V gives CDR1 SQVTM, CDR2 ANQGSEA. V gave up 4 bases and J gave up 2 bases, with 9 bases separating them. This CDR3 has 13 amino acids. The CDR3 DNA reads TGCAGCGTTGTTCCAGGGGCTGGAAACACCATATATTTT. Amino acid sequence: CSVVPGAGNTIYF.

This clone was seen more than once but under ten times. This chain links TRBV6-5 with TRBJ1-1; D call uncertain. Germline V lookup: CDR1 MNHEY, CDR2 SVGAGI. The CDR3 sequence is 15 residues long. V was clipped by 7 bases and J by 2 bases, with 17 bases between them. CDR3 region: CASINRGGLNTEAFF. CDR3 nucleotides: TGTGCCAGCATTAACCGGGGAGGGCTTAACACTGAAGCTTTCTTT.

The rearrangement uses TRBV6-5 and TRBJ2-1; TRBD2 matches at 8 bases. From germline, CDR1 is MNHEY and CDR2 SVGAGI. Trimming took 0 bases from V and 7 from J; bases not matched to a gene: 5. The CDR3 extends over 15 amino acids. The CDR3 nucleotides are TGTGCCAGCAGTTACTCCAGCGGGAGTGGGAATGAGCAGTTCTTC. Translating gives CASSYSSGSGNEQFF.

The rearrangement links TRBV4-2 to TRBJ2-7, with a tentative D call TRBD1 (6 bases). CDR1 is LGHNA, CDR2 YNFKEQ, per germline. Between the trimmed V and J ends, which lost 1 base and 2 bases, there was a span of 9 bases. The CDR3 covers 14 residues. CDR3 amino acids: CASSQADSTYEQYF. Here the CDR3 DNA reads TGTGCCAGCAGCCAAGCGGACAGCACCTACGAGCAGTACTTC.

V and J are TRBV27 and TRBJ1-1; possible D gene TRBD1, 5 bases. The CDR3 is made up of 12 amino acids. Germline CDR1 and CDR2: MNHEY and SMNVEV (reference sequence). The V gene lost 3 bases and the J gene lost 5 bases, with 7 bases spanning the gap. DNA of the CDR3: TGTGCCAGCAGTTTCCGGGGGACTGAAGCTTTCTTT. This translates into CASSFRGTEAFF.

The CDR3 protein is CASSLLSGGPNEQYF. The CDR3 bases are TGTGCCAGCAGCTTACTCTCGGGAGGGCCGAACGAGCAGTACTTC. This chain joins TRBV7-9 and TRBJ2-7; TRBD2 aligns across 8 bases. This CDR3 has 15 amino acids. Losses at the gene ends were 2 bases for V and 5 bases for J; bases not matched to a gene: 8. Germline loops: CDR1 SEHNR, CDR2 FQNEAQ (reference sequence).

This chain uses TRBV29-1 with TRBJ2-3; D gene unclear. CDR3 size: 13 residues. The V end was cut by 4 bases, the J end by 3 bases, with 11 bases between. Germline V gene sequence: CDR1 SQVTM, CDR2 ANQGSEA. CDR3 sequence reads: CSVVRRFTDTQYF. In DNA, the CDR3 is TGCAGCGTTGTTCGCAGGTTTACAGATACGCAGTATTTT.

This clone has only one observation. The V gene is TRBV15, the J gene TRBJ1-5, with 7 positions matching TRBD1. This CDR3 contains 13 residues. Germline-derived CDR1 and CDR2 are LNHNV and YYDKDF (reference sequence). The junction had 5 bases not matched to a gene; V was cut back by 5 bases and J by 7 bases. The CDR3 DNA reads as TGTGCCACCAGCGACAGGGTAGTCCAGCCCCAGCATTTT. This sequence encodes CATSDRVVQPQHF.

This CDR3 is CASSLAAGGAADTQYF. The DNA of the CDR3 is TGTGCCAGCAGCTTAGCAGCCGGGGGGGCGGCAGATACGCAGTATTTT. The chain uses TRBV7-9 and TRBJ2-3, with 8 bases aligning to TRBD2. This CDR3 contains 16 residues. With 0 bases clipped from V and 4 bases from J, the junction kept 6 bases outside the gene matches. Germline loops: CDR1 SEHNR, CDR2 FQNEAQ (reference sequence).

This chain joins TRBV7-2 and TRBJ1-1; weak D call: TRBD1 (5 bases). This CDR3 is 14 amino acids long. V lost 3 bases and J lost 8, with 16 bases in between. CDR1 is SGHTA and CDR2 is FQGNSA in the germline V gene. The DNA for the CDR3 is TGTGCCAGCAGCTTTTCCCCGGACGGGGGGGAAGCTTTCTTT. Translation gives CASSFSPDGGEAFF. Full variable domain (remainder filled in from reference TRBV7-2 and TRBJ1-1): GAGVSQSPSNKVTEKGKDVELRCDPISGHTALYWYRQSLGQGLEFLIYFQGNSAPDKSGLPSDRFSAERTGGSVSTLTIQRTQQEDSAVYLCASSFSPDGGEAFFGQGTRLTVV.